This T cell receptor beta chain was profiled in a study of T-cell memory formation after mild COVID-19. Study information: Across donors, TCR clusters were largely donor specific.

Each CDR3 protein gets one entry after TCRdb re-called the 5' RACE reads with MiXCR. Among more than 300,000 distinct CDR3 sequences listed, 12% to 15% were seen once. V was shortened by 0 bases and J by 6 bases, with 11 bases between the two germline ends. The germline V gene encodes CDR1 SGDLS and CDR2 YYNGEE. CDR3 length equals 14 residues. Details on this clonotype: Its antigen is still unknown.

Regarding the study as a whole: Among CD4+ contracting clones, most were CM and EM, and CD8+ ones EMRA. Later expanders leaned CD4+, whereas clones that contracted between day 15 and 85 were balanced CD4/CD8.

The sequence derives from a man aged 18 to 29 who had mild COVID-19 (a few samples of this study predate the infection). Cell type and time point are not known. The genes are TRBV9 and TRBJ2-3; D remains ambiguous. The sample consisted of PBMCs or a T cell subset sorted from them (not recorded which). The CDR3 coding sequence is TGTGCCAGCAGCGTAGGTCTCATCTCCGATACGCAGTATTTT. As protein: CASSVGLISDTQYF.